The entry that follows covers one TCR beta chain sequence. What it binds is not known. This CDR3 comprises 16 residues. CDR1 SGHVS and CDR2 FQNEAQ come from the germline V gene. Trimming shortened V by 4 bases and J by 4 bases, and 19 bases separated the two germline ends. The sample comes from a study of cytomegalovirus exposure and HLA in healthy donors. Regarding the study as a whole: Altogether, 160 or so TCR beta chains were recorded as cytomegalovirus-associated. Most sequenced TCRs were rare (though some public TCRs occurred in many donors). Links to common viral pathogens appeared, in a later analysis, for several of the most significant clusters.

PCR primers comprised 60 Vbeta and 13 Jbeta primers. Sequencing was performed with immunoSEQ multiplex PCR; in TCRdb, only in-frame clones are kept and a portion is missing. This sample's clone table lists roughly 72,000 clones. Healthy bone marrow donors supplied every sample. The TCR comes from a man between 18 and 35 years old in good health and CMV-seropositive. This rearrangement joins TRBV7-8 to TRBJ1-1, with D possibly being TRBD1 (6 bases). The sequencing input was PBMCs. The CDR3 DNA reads TGTGCCAGCAGCTCGAGGGGGTCGGGGAAGGGCACTGAAGCTTTCTTT. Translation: CASSSRGSGKGTEAFF.